A selection of T cell receptor beta chains follows, all from one sample in a study of shared clonotypes between healthy human individuals. Data came from immunoSEQ multiplex PCR; TCRdb stores just in-frame clones and leaves some out. The sample has hundreds of thousands of clones, less than 85% seen once. Sequencing used memory CD4+ T cells sorted from blood. The source of these receptors is a woman aged 25 to 45 in good health. Each CDR3 is given with its conserved first and last residue. Each record gives: J gene, V gene, D gene, clone size, CDR3 protein, CDR3 DNA. A D gene is named only where the DNA matches it firmly. Rows give clone size only sometimes, using once, few, many, or a class for an expanded clone.

TRBJ2-1	TRBV19	NA	NA	CASSGGRGARINEQFF	TGTGCCAGTAGTGGGGGCCGGGGGGCGCGAATTAATGAGCAGTTCTTC
TRBJ2-3	TRBV7-3	NA	once	CASSSVSADTQYF	TGTGCCAGCAGCTCCGTCAGCGCAGATACGCAGTATTTT
TRBJ2-1	TRBV15	NA	NA	CATGVTSNEQFF	TGTGCCACCGGGGTTACGAGCAATGAGCAGTTCTTC
TRBJ1-4	TRBV6-5	NA	NA	CASSYYRARGEKLFF	TGTGCCAGCAGTTACTACCGGGCCCGCGGTGAAAAACTGTTTTTT
TRBJ1-2	TRBV4-2	NA	NA	CASSQDLSTGTLGGYTF	TGTGCCAGCAGCCAAGATTTAAGCACCGGGACCTTGGGGGGCTACACCTTC
TRBJ1-6	TRBV9	TRBD1	once	CASSLGQGPPLHF	TGTGCCAGCAGCCTCGGACAGGGGCCACCCCTCCACTTT
TRBJ2-1	TRBV28	TRBD2	NA	CASSLTSGSLLSGNEQFF	TGTGCCAGCAGTTTGACTAGCGGGAGCCTTTTGAGTGGGAATGAGCAGTTCTTC
TRBJ2-7	TRBV4-1	TRBD1	NA	CASSQPLRGTYEQYF	TGCGCCAGCAGCCAACCCCTCAGGGGGACCTACGAGCAGTACTTC
TRBJ2-7	TRBV27	TRBD1	NA	CASSDRGNYYEQYF	TGTGCCAGCAGTGACAGGGGAAACTACTACGAGCAGTACTTC
TRBJ2-1	TRBV15	NA	once	CATSRDLGSNEQFF	TGTGCCACCAGCAGAGATCTTGGGAGTAATGAGCAGTTCTTC
TRBJ2-1	TRBV19	TRBD2	NA	CASSPGGLAGDYNEQFF	TGTGCCAGTAGCCCCGGGGGCTTAGCGGGGGACTACAATGAGCAGTTCTTC
TRBJ2-1	TRBV5-1	NA	NA	CASSFAGASHNEQFF	TGCGCCAGCAGCTTCGCAGGGGCCTCACACAATGAGCAGTTCTTC
TRBJ2-5	TRBV2	TRBD1	NA	CASSQTRQGPYLHQETQYF	TGTGCCAGCAGCCAAACGAGACAGGGGCCGTATCTACACCAAGAGACCCAGTACTTC
TRBJ2-1	TRBV28	TRBD2	NA	CASRTGLAEYNEQFF	TGTGCCAGCAGAACGGGACTAGCGGAGTACAATGAGCAGTTCTTC
TRBJ2-7	TRBV6-6	NA	NA	CASSYASGAYEQYF	TGTGCCAGCAGTTACGCCTCAGGGGCCTACGAGCAGTACTTC
TRBJ2-7	TRBV6-6	TRBD1	NA	CASSYGGTGGHEQYF	TGTGCCAGCAGTTACGGGGGGACAGGGGGCCACGAGCAGTACTTC